Given below is one TCR beta chain in context. The CDR3 totals 15 residues. Trimming stripped 6 bases from V and 5 bases from J, with 16 bases between. Per the germline V gene, CDR1 is MDHEN and CDR2 is SYDVKM. The protocol was immunoSEQ multiplex PCR, while the TCRdb copy is restricted to in-frame clones and leaves out a portion. The data show about 32,000 clones, about 83% seen once. This entry belongs to a study of OX40 agonist ivuxolimab in advanced cancers. The receptor's source is an adult with an advanced solid tumor such as melanoma, head and neck, liver or kidney cancer. Sequencing was performed on CD4+ or CD8+ T cells sorted from blood, taken in a trial of the OX40 agonist ivuxolimab. V gene TRBV28 combines with J gene TRBJ1-4; D is perhaps TRBD1 (5 bases). CDR3 protein: CASSLWGVVNEKLFF. The DNA of the CDR3 is TGTGCCAGCAGCTTGTGGGGGGTCGTCAATGAAAAACTGTTTTTT.